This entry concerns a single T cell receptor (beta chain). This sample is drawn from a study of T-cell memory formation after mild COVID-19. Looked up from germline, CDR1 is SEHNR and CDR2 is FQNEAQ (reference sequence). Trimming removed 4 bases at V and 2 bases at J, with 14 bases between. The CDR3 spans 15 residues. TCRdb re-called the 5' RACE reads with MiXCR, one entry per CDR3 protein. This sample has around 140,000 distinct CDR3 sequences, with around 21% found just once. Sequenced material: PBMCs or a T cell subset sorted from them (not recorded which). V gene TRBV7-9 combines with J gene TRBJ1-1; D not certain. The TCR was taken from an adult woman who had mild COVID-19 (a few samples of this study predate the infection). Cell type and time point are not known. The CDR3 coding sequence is TGTGCCAGCAGCTCCTCTGGCTGGGTAAACACTGAAGCTTTCTTT. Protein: CASSSSGWVNTEAFF.